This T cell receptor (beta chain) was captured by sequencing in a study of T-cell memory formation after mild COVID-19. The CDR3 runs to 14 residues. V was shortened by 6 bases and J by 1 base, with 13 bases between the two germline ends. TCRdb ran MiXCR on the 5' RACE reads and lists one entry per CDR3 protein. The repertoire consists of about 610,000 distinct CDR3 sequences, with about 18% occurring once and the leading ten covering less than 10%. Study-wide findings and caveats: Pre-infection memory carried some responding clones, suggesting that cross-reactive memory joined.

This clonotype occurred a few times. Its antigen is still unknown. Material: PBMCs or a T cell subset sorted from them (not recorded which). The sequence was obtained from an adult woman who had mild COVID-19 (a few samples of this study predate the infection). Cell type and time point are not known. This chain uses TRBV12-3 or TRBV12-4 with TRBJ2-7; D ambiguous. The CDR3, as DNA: TGTGCCAGCAGCCGCTCGACGGTTTCCTACGAGCAGTACTTC. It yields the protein CASSRSTVSYEQYF.